The clone carrying this T cell receptor (beta chain) was seen many times. The antigen is undetermined. The CDR3 sequence is 14 residues long. Losses at the gene ends were 4 bases for V and 5 bases for J; bases not matched to a gene: 5. The V gene's germline CDR1 is LGHNA and CDR2 YSLEER. MiXCR, applied by TCRdb to the 5' RACE reads, yields one record per CDR3 protein. This sample yields around 27,000 distinct CDR3 sequences, of which around 4.8% are seen a single time; 46% belongs to the top ten. The data originate from a study of T cells after yellow fever vaccination. Study at large: Each low-cell-number fraction was prepared by means of SMART-Seq v4 Ultra Low Input. Study-wide results and limits: Overall, a small share of clonotypes was seen in both CD4 and CD8 compartments.

The chain joins TRBV4-3 to TRBJ2-1; the match to TRBD1 covers 7 bases. The clonotype was recovered from a man younger than 40 who received the YFV17D yellow fever vaccine. The sample here was CD8+ T cells sorted from PBMCs, taken 5 days after the yellow fever booster vaccination. In DNA form, the CDR3 reads TGCGCCAGCAGCCGGAGAGGGGGCCACAATGAGCAGTTCTTC. Its protein is CASSRRGGHNEQFF.